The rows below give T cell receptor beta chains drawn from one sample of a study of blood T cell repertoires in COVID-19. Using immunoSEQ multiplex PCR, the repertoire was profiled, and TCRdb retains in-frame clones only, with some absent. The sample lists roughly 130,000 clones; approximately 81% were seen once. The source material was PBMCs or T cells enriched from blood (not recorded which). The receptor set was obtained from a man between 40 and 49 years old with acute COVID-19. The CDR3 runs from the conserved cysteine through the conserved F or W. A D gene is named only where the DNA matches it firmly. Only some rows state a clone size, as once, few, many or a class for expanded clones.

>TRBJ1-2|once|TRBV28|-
TGTGCCAGTGAGACGGACACCTCTAACTATGGCTACACCTTC
CASETDTSNYGYTF
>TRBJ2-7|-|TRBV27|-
TGTGCCAGCAAGAACAGCAAATACGAGCAGTACTTC
CASKNSKYEQYF
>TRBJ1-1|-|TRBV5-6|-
TGTGCCAGCAGCTACCTGCGGGCTGAAGCTTTCTTT
CASSYLRAEAFF
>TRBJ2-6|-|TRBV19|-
TGTGCCAGTACCTATACCCGGGCTGGGGCCAACGTCCTGACTTTC
CASTYTRAGANVLTF
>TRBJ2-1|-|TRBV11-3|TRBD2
TGTGCCAGCAGCCCCTCTAGCGGTCTCTACAATGAGCAGTTCTTC
CASSPSSGLYNEQFF
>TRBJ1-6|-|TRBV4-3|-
TGCGCCAGCAGCCAAGAGCGCGGCAGAGCTCTCCACTTT
CASSQERGRALHF
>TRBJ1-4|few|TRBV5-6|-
TGTGCCAGCCAGAGCGGGGCTAATGAAAAACTGTTTTTT
CASQSGANEKLFF
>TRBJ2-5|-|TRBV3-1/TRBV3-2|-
TGTGCCAGCAGCCAAGATGTATCGAACCAGGAGACCCAGTACTTC
CASSQDVSNQETQYF
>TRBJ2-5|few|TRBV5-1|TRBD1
TGCGCCAGCAGCTTATGGACAGGGGCCGGGGAGACCCAGTACTTC
CASSLWTGAGETQYF
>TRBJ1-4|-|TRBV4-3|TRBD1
TGCGCCAGCAGCCCTAGCAGGGGGGCTGGCGAAAAACTGTTTTTT
CASSPSRGAGEKLFF
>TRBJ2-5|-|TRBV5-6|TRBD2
TGTGCCAGCAGCTCCGGACTAGCGGAAGAGACCCAGTACTTC
CASSSGLAEETQYF
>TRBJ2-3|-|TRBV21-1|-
TGTGCCAGCAGCAAAGAACACCGGGGCACAGATACGCAGTATTTT
CASSKEHRGTDTQYF
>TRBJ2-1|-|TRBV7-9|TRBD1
TGTGCCAGCGGGTTCGGGACAGGGCCCTACAATGAGCAGTTCTTC
CASGFGTGPYNEQFF
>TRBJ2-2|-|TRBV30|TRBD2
TGTGCCTGGAATGGGCGGGAGGGCCAGTCCGGGGAGCTGTTTTTT
CAWNGREGQSGELFF
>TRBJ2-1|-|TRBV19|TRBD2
TGTGCCAGTAGCCTGGGGGCTAGCGGGAGGAATGAGCAGTTCTTC
CASSLGASGRNEQFF
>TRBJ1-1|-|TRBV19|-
TGTGCCAGTATGGCCGTTAACACTGAAGCTTTCTTT
CASMAVNTEAFF
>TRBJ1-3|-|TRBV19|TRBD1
TGTGCCAGTAGTCCGGGACAGCGCTCTGGAAACACCATATATTTT
CASSPGQRSGNTIYF
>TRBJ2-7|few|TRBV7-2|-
TGTGCCAGCAGCCTCACGGCAGGAAACTCCTACGAGCAGTACTTC
CASSLTAGNSYEQYF
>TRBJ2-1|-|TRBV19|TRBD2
TGTGCCAGTAGTAGGGAGCGGGAGGGCAATGAGCAGTTCTTC
CASSREREGNEQFF
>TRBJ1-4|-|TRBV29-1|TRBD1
TGCAGCGTTGAAGGGACAGGGGATGAAAAACTGTTTTTT
CSVEGTGDEKLFF
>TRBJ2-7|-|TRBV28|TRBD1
TGTGCCAGCAGTTCGCAGACCGGGACAGCCACCTACGAGCAGTACTTC
CASSSQTGTATYEQYF
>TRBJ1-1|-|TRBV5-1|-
TGCGCCAGCAGCCGGACCCCACAGGCCGACACTGAAGCTTTCTTT
CASSRTPQADTEAFF
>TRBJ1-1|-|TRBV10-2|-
TGCGCCAGCAGAAAAACAGGAGCGAACACTGAAGCTTTCTTT
CASRKTGANTEAFF
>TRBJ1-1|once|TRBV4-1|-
TGCGCCAGCAGCCAACCTCAAAAGGGGACTGAAGCTTTCTTT
CASSQPQKGTEAFF
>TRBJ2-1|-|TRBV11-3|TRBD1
TGTGCCAGCAGCCCAGGGGGACAGGGAAGCAATGAGCAGTTCTTC
CASSPGGQGSNEQFF
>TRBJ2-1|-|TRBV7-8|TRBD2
TGTGCCAGCAGCTCTAGCGGGGGGAACACCTACAATGAGCAGTTCTTC
CASSSSGGNTYNEQFF
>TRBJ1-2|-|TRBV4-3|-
TGCGCCAGCAGCCCTGATTTGGGGGGCTATGGCTACACCTTC
CASSPDLGGYGYTF
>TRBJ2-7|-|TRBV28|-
TGTGCCAGCAGTTCGGGACACGGATTAGGCTACGAGCAGTACTTC
CASSSGHGLGYEQYF
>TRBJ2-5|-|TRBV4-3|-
TGCGCCAGCAGCCTTCAGGTGGCGGGAGAGACCCAGTACTTC
CASSLQVAGETQYF
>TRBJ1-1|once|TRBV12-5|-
TGTGCTAGTGCCAATTCAGACAGGGAAGCTTTCTTT
CASANSDREAFF
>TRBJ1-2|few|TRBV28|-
TGTGCCAGCGGGATCCCTTCGGGGGGCGGCGGCTACACCTTC
CASGIPSGGGGYTF
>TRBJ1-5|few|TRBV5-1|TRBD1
TGCGCCAGCAGCTTGGGGACAGGCCACAATCAGCCCCAGCATTTT
CASSLGTGHNQPQHF
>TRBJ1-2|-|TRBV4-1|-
TGCGCCAGCAGCCAAGTTGGCAGGGCGAGGCACTATGGCTACACCTTC
CASSQVGRARHYGYTF
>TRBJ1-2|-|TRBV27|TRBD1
TGTGCCAGCAGTAAACAAGGACAGGGAGTAAACTATGGCTACACCTTC
CASSKQGQGVNYGYTF
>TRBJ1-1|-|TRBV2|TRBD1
TGTGCCACCCGGACAGGAAGGGACACTGAAGCTTTCTTT
CATRTGRDTEAFF
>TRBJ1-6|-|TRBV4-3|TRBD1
TGCGCCAGCAGCCTACACTGGACAGGAGATTCACCCCTCCACTTT
CASSLHWTGDSPLHF
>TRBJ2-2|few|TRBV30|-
TGTGCCTGGAGGTCCTCTCGAGGGAACACCGGGGAGCTGTTTTTT
CAWRSSRGNTGELFF
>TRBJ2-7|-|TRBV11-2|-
TGTGCCAGCAGCTTAGGAGGGGGGGGACTCCATTACGAGCAGTACTTC
CASSLGGGGLHYEQYF
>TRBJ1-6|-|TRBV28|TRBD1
TGTGCCAGCAGTTTATTGGCCCTCGGACAGGGAAATTCACCCCTCCACTTT
CASSLLALGQGNSPLHF
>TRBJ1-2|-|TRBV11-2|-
TGTGCCAGCAGCTTAGCCGGGAAAGGCTACACCTTC
CASSLAGKGYTF
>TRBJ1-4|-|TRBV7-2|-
TGTGCCAGCAGCCTAAATAAAGGGGCTACTAATGAAAAACTGTTTTTT
CASSLNKGATNEKLFF
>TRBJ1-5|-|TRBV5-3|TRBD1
TGTGCCAGAAGCCCCCCGGGACAGCGTTGTCAGCCCCAGCATTTT
CARSPPGQRCQPQHF
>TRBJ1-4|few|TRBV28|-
TGTGCCAGCAGTTCCCGGGATTTGAGAACGAAACTGTTTTTT
CASSSRDLRTKLFF
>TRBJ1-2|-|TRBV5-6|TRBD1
TGTGCCAGCAGCTTCGGGACAGGGGTGTCCTATGGCTACACCTTC
CASSFGTGVSYGYTF
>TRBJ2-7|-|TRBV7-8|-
TGTGCCAGCAGCTTAGTCGCAGGCTTCTACGAGCAGTACTTC
CASSLVAGFYEQYF
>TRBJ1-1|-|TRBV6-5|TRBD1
TGTGCCAGCAGCCAAGGACAGGTCACTGAAGCTTTCTTT
CASSQGQVTEAFF
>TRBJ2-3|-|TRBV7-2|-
TGTGCCAGCAGCGTAGACAGGAGCACAGATACGCAGTATTTT
CASSVDRSTDTQYF
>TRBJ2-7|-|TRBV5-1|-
TGCGCCAGCAGACCGGGGGACGGCGGCTCCTACGAGCAGTACTTC
CASRPGDGGSYEQYF
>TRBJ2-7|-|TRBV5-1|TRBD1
TGCGCCAGCAGCCTAGGGACAGGGGGCTTGCACGAGCAGTACTTC
CASSLGTGGLHEQYF
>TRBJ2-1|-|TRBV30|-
TGTGCCTGGAGTGAGCCATTCGCGGACAATGAGCAGTTCTTC
CAWSEPFADNEQFF
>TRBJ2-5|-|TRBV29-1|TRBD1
TGCAGCGTTGACGACAGGGGCCTAAAAGAGACCCAGTACTTC
CSVDDRGLKETQYF
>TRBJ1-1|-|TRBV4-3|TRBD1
TGCGCCAGCAGCCAAGATGAGGGGGCGGGGGGAACTGAAGCTTTCTTT
CASSQDEGAGGTEAFF
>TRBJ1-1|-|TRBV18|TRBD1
TGTGCCAGCTCTCCCGACAGGGGAAGAGCTTTCTTT
CASSPDRGRAFF
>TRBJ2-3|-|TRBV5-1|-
TGCGCCAGCAGCCCCGGGGGAAACGAGGCATCGCAGTATTTT
CASSPGGNEASQYF
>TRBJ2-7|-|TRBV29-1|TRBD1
TGCAGCGTAACGGGACAGACCTACGAGCAGTACTTC
CSVTGQTYEQYF
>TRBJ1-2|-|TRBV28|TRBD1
TGTGCCAGCAAAATTGAAGGACAGGGAGTTGGGTATGGCTACACCTTC
CASKIEGQGVGYGYTF
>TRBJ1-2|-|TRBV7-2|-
TGTGCCAGCAGCTTAGCGGCTCTCTCAGGGTTCTATGGCTACACCTTC
CASSLAALSGFYGYTF
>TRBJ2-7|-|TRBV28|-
TGTGCCAGCACCCTTGAACAGGGATTCTACGAGCAGTACTTC
CASTLEQGFYEQYF
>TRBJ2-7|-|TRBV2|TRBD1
TGTGCCAGCCGGGTGGACAGGGGGTACGAGCAGTACTTC
CASRVDRGYEQYF